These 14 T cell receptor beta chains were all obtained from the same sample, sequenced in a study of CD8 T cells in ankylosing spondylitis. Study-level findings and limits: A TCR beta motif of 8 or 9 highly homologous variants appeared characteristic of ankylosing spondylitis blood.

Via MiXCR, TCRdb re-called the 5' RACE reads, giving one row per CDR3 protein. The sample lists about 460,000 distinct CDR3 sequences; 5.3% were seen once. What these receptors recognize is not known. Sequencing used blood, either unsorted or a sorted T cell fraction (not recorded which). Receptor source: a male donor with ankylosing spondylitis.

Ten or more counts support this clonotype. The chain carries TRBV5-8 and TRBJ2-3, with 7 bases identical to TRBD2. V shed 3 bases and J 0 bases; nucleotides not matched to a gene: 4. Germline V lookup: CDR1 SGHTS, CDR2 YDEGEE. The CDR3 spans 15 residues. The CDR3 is CASSSTSHSTDTQYF. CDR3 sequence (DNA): TGTGCCAGCAGCTCGACTAGCCATAGCACAGATACGCAGTATTTT.

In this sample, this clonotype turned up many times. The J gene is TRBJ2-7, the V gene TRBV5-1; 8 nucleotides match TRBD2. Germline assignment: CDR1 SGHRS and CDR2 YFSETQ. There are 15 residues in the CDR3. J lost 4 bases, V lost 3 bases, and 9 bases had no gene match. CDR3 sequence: CASSSFSGASYEQYF. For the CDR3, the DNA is TGCGCCAGCAGCTCGTTTAGCGGGGCTTCATACGAGCAGTACTTC.

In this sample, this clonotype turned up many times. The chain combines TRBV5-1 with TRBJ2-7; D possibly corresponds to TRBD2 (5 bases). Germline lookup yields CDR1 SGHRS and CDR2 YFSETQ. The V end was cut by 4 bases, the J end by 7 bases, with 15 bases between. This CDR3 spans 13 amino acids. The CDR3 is CASSPVPSGEQYF. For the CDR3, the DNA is TGCGCCAGCAGCCCCGTCCCGAGCGGAGAGCAGTACTTC.

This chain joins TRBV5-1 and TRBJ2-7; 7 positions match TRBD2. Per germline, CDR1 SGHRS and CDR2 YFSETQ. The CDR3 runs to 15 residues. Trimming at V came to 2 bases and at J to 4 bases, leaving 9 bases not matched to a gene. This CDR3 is CASSFSPGGFYEQYF. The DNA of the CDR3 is TGCGCCAGCAGCTTCTCTCCGGGGGGATTTTACGAGCAGTACTTC.

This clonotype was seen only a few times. The DNA for the CDR3 is TGTGCCAGCAGCAATTTGGGGGGGTCCCAAGAGACCCAGTACTTC. Residues: CASSNLGGSQETQYF. The V gene is TRBV7-6, the J gene TRBJ2-5, with 7 bases matching TRBD2. Germline V gene data show CDR1 as SGHVS and CDR2 as FNYEAQ. Trimming took 5 bases from V and 1 from J; bases not matched to a gene: 7. The CDR3 totals 15 residues.

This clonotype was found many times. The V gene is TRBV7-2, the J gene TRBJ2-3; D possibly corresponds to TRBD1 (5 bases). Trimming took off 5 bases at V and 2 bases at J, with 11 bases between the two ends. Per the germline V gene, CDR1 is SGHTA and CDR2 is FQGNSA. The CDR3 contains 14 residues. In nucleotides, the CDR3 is TGTGCCAGCAGCCGGACACACCTCACAGATACGCAGTATTTT. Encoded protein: CASSRTHLTDTQYF.

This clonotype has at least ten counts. The CDR3 region is CAIQDRGVEQYF. Here the CDR3 DNA reads TGTGCCATCCAGGACAGGGGAGTTGAGCAGTACTTC. This chain uses TRBV10-3 with TRBJ2-7; TRBD1 matches at 9 bases. The CDR3 contains 12 residues. The trim removed 8 bases at V and 7 bases at J, leaving 6 bases unmatched. Germline lookup yields CDR1 ENHRY and CDR2 SYGVKD.

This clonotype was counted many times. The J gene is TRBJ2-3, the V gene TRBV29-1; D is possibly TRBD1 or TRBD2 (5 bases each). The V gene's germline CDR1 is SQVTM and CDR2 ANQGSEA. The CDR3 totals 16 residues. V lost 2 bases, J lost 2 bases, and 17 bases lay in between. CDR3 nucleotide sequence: TGCAGCGTTGAAAATCTACGGGACCTCTCCACAGATACGCAGTATTTT. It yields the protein CSVENLRDLSTDTQYF.

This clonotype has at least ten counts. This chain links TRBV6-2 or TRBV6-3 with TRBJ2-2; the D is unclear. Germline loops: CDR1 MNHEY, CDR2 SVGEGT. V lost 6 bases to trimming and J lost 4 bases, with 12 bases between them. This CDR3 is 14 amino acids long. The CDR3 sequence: CASRTDLPTGELFF. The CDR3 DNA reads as TGTGCCAGCAGGACGGATCTCCCCACCGGGGAGCTGTTTTTT.

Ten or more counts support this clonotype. The CDR3 DNA sequence: TGCGCCAGCAGCCAAGTCAGTGGAAGGCAGTATTTT. Amino acid sequence: CASSQVSGRQYF. The genes are TRBV4-1 and TRBJ2-3, with D hard to call. There are 12 residues in the CDR3. CDR1 is MGHRA and CDR2 is YSYEKL in the germline V gene. The V end was cut by 1 base, the J end by 11 bases, with 10 bases between.

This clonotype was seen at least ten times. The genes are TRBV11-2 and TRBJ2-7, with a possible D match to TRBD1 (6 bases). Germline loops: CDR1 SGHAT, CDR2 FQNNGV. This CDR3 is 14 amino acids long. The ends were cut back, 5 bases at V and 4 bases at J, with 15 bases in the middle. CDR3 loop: CASSPGQFFYEQYF. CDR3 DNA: TGTGCCAGCAGCCCCGGACAGTTTTTTTACGAGCAGTACTTC.

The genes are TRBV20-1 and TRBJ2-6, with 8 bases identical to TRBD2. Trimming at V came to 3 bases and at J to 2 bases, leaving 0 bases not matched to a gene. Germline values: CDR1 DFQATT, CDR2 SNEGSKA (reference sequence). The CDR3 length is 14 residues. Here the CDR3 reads CSASGGAGANVLTF. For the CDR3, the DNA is TGCAGTGCTAGCGGGGGGGCTGGGGCCAACGTCCTGACTTTC.

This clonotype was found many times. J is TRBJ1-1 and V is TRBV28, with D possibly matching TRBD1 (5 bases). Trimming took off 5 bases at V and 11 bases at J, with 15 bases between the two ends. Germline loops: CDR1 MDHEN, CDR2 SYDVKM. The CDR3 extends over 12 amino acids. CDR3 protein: CASSPRWGMAFF. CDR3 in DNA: TGTGCCAGCAGTCCCAGGTGGGGGATGGCTTTCTTT.

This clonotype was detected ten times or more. The CDR3 is CASSLGQGLSETQYF. CDR3 bases: TGTGCCAGCAGCTTAGGACAGGGGCTCTCAGAGACCCAGTACTTC. The chain recombines TRBV7-9 with TRBJ2-5; 8 bases are shared with TRBD1. Germline loops: CDR1 SEHNR, CDR2 FQNEAQ (reference sequence). V shed 1 base and J 4 bases; nucleotides not matched to a gene: 5. This CDR3 comprises 15 residues.